The 15 T cell receptor beta chains in this list originate from one sample, sequenced in a study of blood T cell repertoires in COVID-19. Here immunoSEQ multiplex PCR was the method, and the copy in TCRdb shows in-frame clones only, minus some. Among some 170,000 clones listed, over 70% were seen once. The material sequenced was peripheral blood. Receptors originate from a man in his 70s with acute or convalescent COVID-19.

V usage is TRBV5-1 and J usage is TRBJ2-7, with D possibly being TRBD1 (6 bases). Per the germline V gene, CDR1 is SGHRS and CDR2 is YFSETQ. V lost 3 bases to trimming and J lost 4 bases, with 17 bases between them. This CDR3 is 15 amino acids long. The CDR3 nucleotides are TGCGCCAGCAGCTCCTTACAGGGATACGGATACGAGCAGTACTTC. Translated, it gives CASSSLQGYGYEQYF. The full variable domain, in which reference TRBV5-1 and TRBJ2-7 provide the parts outside the CDR3, is KAGVTQTPRYLIKTRGQQVTLSCSPISGHRSVSWYQQTPGQGLQFLFEYFSETQRNKGNFPGRFSGRQFSNSRSEMNVSTLELGDSALYLCASSSLQGYGYEQYFGPGTRLTVT.

The J gene is TRBJ2-7, the V gene TRBV7-3; 9 bases fit TRBD2. Unmatched junction bases numbered 6, after V lost 5 bases and J lost 4 bases. The CDR3 is made up of 14 amino acids. Germline lookup yields CDR1 SGHTA and CDR2 FQGTGA. The CDR3 loop reads CASSETSGPYEQYF. In DNA form, the CDR3 reads TGTGCCAGCAGCGAGACTAGCGGACCTTACGAGCAGTACTTC.

This clone appeared a few times. This sequence joins TRBV19 and TRBJ1-1; a possible D gene is TRBD1 (5 bases). The CDR3 spans 14 residues. Per the germline V gene, CDR1 is LNHDA and CDR2 is SQIVND (reference sequence). V was pared by 1 base and J by 5 bases, with 11 bases between. The CDR3 region has the DNA TGTGCCAGTAGTATAGGGGGCGCTCGGACTGAAGCTTTCTTT. Translating it yields CASSIGGARTEAFF.

The rearrangement links TRBV7-2 to TRBJ2-7; D uncertain. CDR3 length: 17 amino acids. V was clipped by 2 bases and J by 6 bases, with 23 bases between them. Germline loops: CDR1 SGHTA, CDR2 FQGNSA. As DNA, the CDR3 is TGTGCCAGCAGCTTACGCCCCCCGGGTTCGACTTTAGGCGAGCAGTACTTC. The encoded protein is CASSLRPPGSTLGEQYF.

This clone was counted once. The chain joins TRBV24-1 to TRBJ1-1; TRBD1 is a possible D gene (5 bases). Between the trimmed V and J ends, which lost 8 bases and 3 bases, there was a span of 15 bases. The CDR3 contains 14 residues. The germline V gene has CDR1 KGHDR and CDR2 SFDVKD. The CDR3 loop reads CATIRHGGDTEAFF. The CDR3 nucleotides read TGTGCCACCATCCGACACGGGGGGGACACTGAAGCTTTCTTT.

This chain joins TRBV7-8 and TRBJ1-5; 10 bases match TRBD1. Germline V lookup: CDR1 SGHVS, CDR2 FQNEAQ. After removal of 5 bases from V and 7 bases from J, the junction contained 5 bases not matched to a gene. The CDR3 loop spans 14 amino acids. In DNA, the CDR3 is TGTGCCAGCAGCCTAGGACAGGGGGAACAGCCCCAGCATTTT. This translates into CASSLGQGEQPQHF.

J is TRBJ1-2 and V is TRBV10-3; D is possibly TRBD1 (6 bases). There are 14 residues in the CDR3. With 2 bases removed from V and 2 bases from J, the gap between germline ends came to 9 bases. The V gene's germline CDR1 is ENHRY and CDR2 SYGVKD. The CDR3 reads CAISEGDKNYGYTF. CDR3 nucleotides: TGTGCCATCAGTGAGGGGGACAAAAACTATGGCTACACCTTC.

This clone was picked up one time. CDR3 sequence: CASSQELAGARYTQYF. The CDR3 coding sequence is TGTGCCAGCAGCCAAGAACTAGCGGGAGCCCGATATACGCAGTATTTT. The genes are TRBV14 and TRBJ2-3; 11 nucleotides agree with TRBD2. V lost 0 bases to trimming and J lost 7 bases; unmatched junction nucleotides: 6. The CDR3 loop spans 16 amino acids. CDR1 is SGHDN, CDR2 FVKESK, per germline.

V gene TRBV9 combines with J gene TRBJ1-1; D is perhaps TRBD1 (6 bases). The CDR3 loop spans 15 amino acids. The V end lost 0 bases, the J end lost 0 bases, and 9 bases lay between the germline ends. CDR1 is SGDLS, CDR2 YYNGEE, per germline. CDR3 DNA: TGTGCCAGCAGCGTAGTTGACAGGATGAACACTGAAGCTTTCTTT. Translated: CASSVVDRMNTEAFF.

The chain is built from TRBV19 and TRBJ2-3, with 8 bases fitting TRBD1. Trimming cost V 7 bases and J 5 bases; bases outside gene matches: 20. The length of the CDR3 is 18 residues. Germline CDR1 and CDR2: LNHDA and SQIVND (reference sequence). The CDR3 DNA reads TGTGCCAGTAACATCCCACAGGGGGGTGAAGGACTTCGAGATACGCAGTATTTT. This translates into CASNIPQGGEGLRDTQYF.

This clone was seen just once. The chain is built from TRBV27 and TRBJ2-7; no clear D. The germline V gene encodes CDR1 MNHEY and CDR2 SMNVEV (reference sequence). This CDR3 has 13 residues. The V gene lost 2 bases and the J gene lost 7 bases, with 12 bases spanning the gap. The DNA of the CDR3 is TGTGCCAGCAGTTTAGGAGTAGCTAGGGAGCAGTACTTC. Its protein is CASSLGVAREQYF.

The chain joins TRBV7-3 to TRBJ2-2, with D hard to call. This CDR3 is built from 12 residues. V gave up 4 bases and J gave up 5 bases, with 5 bases separating them. Germline CDR1 reads SGHTA; CDR2 reads FQGTGA. The CDR3 spells CASSSLTGELFF. The DNA for the CDR3 is TGTGCCAGCAGCTCCTTAACCGGGGAGCTGTTTTTT. The variable domain in full, with the rest retrieved from reference TRBV7-3 and TRBJ2-2, is GAGVSQTPSNKVTEKGKYVELRCDPISGHTALYWYRQSLGQGPEFLIYFQGTGAADDSGLPNDRFFAVRPEGSVSTLKIQRTERGDSAVYLCASSSLTGELFFGEGSRLTVL.

The chain couples TRBV7-8 to TRBJ2-5; weak D call: TRBD2 (5 bases). The CDR3 consists of 16 residues. Germline V gives CDR1 SGHVS, CDR2 FQNEAQ. The ends were cut back, 5 bases at V and 2 bases at J, with 18 bases in the middle. Here the CDR3 DNA reads TGTGCCAGCAGCGCCCTGGACTCCCCCCGACAAGAGACCCAGTACTTC. Residues: CASSALDSPRQETQYF.

The gene calls are TRBV12-5 and TRBJ1-5, with D hard to call. CDR1 and CDR2 from the germline V gene are LGHNT and FRNRAP. CDR3 length: 13 residues. V was shortened by 6 bases and J by 1 base, with 7 bases between the two germline ends. In DNA, the CDR3 is TGTGCTAGTGGACAGACCAGCAATCAGCCCCAGCATTTT. This encodes CASGQTSNQPQHF.

With respect to this clone: One junction end disagrees with the germline gene, perhaps due to a read error. The CDR3 region has the DNA TGTGCCAGCAGTTTGGACAGCAGTCAGCCCCAGCATTTT. Translated: CASSLDSSQPQHF. The V gene is TRBV28, the J gene TRBJ1-5; possible D gene TRBD1, 6 bases. Germline loops: CDR1 MDHEN, CDR2 SYDVKM. The CDR3 is 13 amino acids.